This TCR beta chain was observed in a study of shared clonotypes between healthy human individuals. Study-wide findings and caveats: Shared clonotypes: approximately 4.5% naive CD4, roughly 3.5% naive CD8, 2% to 2.5% memory CD4, 0.4% memory CD8. An effect of sequencing depth on clonotype sharing among donors was expected.

The CDR3 has 12 residues. CDR1 is SGHTA and CDR2 is FQGNSA in the germline V gene. V was clipped by 1 base and J by 15 bases; unmatched bases: 3. Selected positively for CCR7 and CD45RO-negative, naive CD8 cells excluded terminally differentiated effector memory CD45RA+ cells. Regarding this clone: Its antigen remains unknown.

This table comes from immunoSEQ multiplex PCR, and its TCRdb copy is limited to in-frame clones, with some not included. The table lists hundreds of thousands of clones, around 96% of them singletons, with around 0.1% in the top ten. The chain has TRBV7-2 and TRBJ1-4; 9 positions match TRBD1. The sequence was collected from a woman aged 25 to 39 in good health. The sequencing input was naive CD8+ T cells sorted from blood. CDR3 sequence (DNA): TGTGCCAGCAGCTTAGGGACAGGGGTGGTGTTTTTT. It codes for CASSLGTGVVFF. Full variable domain (missing parts from reference TRBV7-2 and TRBJ1-4): GAGVSQSPSNKVTEKGKDVELRCDPISGHTALYWYRQSLGQGLEFLIYFQGNSAPDKSGLPSDRFSAERTGGSVSTLTIQRTQQEDSAVYLCASSLGTGVVFFGSGTQLSVL.